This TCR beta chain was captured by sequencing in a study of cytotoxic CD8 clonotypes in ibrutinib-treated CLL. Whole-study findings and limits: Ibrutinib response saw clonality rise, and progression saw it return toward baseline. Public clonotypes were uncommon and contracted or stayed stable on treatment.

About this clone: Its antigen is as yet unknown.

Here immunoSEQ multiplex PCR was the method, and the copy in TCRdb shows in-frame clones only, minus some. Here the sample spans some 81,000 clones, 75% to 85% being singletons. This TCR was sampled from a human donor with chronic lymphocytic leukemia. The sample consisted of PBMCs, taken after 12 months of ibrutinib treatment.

The CDR3 here is CASGGGVADYEQYF. CDR3 nucleotides: TGTGCCAGCGGCGGGGGAGTAGCAGATTACGAGCAGTACTTC. V gene TRBV27 combines with J gene TRBJ2-7, with 7 positions matching TRBD2. The CDR3 is made up of 14 amino acids. J lost 4 bases, V lost 8 bases, and 11 bases had no gene match. CDR1 and CDR2 from the germline V gene are MNHEY and SMNVEV (reference sequence).